This T cell receptor (beta chain) was recorded in a study of immune characteristics of hereditary and idiopathic chronic pancreatitis. Total pancreatectomy with islet autotransplantation was the source of the chronic pancreatitis pancreas tissue. V gave up 10 bases and J gave up 1 base, with 11 bases separating them. The germline V gene encodes CDR1 SGHVS and CDR2 FNYEAQ. This CDR3 is built from 13 residues. The table came from immunoSEQ multiplex PCR; TCRdb's copy has only in-frame clones and leaves some out. Of approximately 9,800 clones in the sample, roughly 83% were seen once. The sequence was obtained from a human donor with chronic pancreatitis. Specimen: pancreas tissue with idiopathic chronic pancreatitis. This chain uses TRBV7-6 with TRBJ1-3; D possibly corresponds to TRBD1 (5 bases). CDR3 nucleotides: TGTGCCACGGGGGGTTTATCTGGAAACACCATATATTTT. Its protein product is CATGGLSGNTIYF.